This entry features one TCR beta chain sequence. The CDR3 runs to 14 residues. The J segment lost 5 bases and the V segment lost 5 bases, leaving 6 bases of the junction unmatched. Germline V CDR1 and CDR2: SGHTA, FQGNSA. This sample stems from a study of blood T cell repertoires in COVID-19. Study in general: Acute and convalescent COVID-19 samples came from the United States, Italy and Spain. PBMCs, B-cell-depleted T cells, or T cells provided the cDNA or gDNA that made up the material.

Authors' methods: Reference gene primer amplification in the assay estimated nucleated cell counts. The protocol was immunoSEQ multiplex PCR, while the TCRdb copy is restricted to in-frame clones and leaves out a portion. V, J and clone size reflect that table, while D and trimming were determined from the DNA. This table has about 64,000 clones, roughly 93% appearing once. Sequencing input: peripheral blood. The rearrangement uses TRBV7-2 and TRBJ2-1; TRBD2 aligns across 7 bases. The receptor comes from a human donor in a cohort sampled during active COVID-19. The chain's CDR3 is CASSLTSDHNEQFF. CDR3 coding DNA: TGTGCCAGCAGCCTTACTAGCGACCACAATGAGCAGTTCTTC.